Following are 15 T cell receptor beta chains from one sample sequenced in a study of blood T cell repertoires in COVID-19. The repertoire was sequenced with immunoSEQ multiplex PCR; TCRdb's copy has only in-frame clones and lacks some. The sample gives 50,000 to 75,000 clones, roughly 90% of which show up once; around 21% is in the top ten. Sequencing used peripheral blood. These receptors all come from a woman in her 50s with active or convalescent COVID-19.

V gene TRBV28 combines with J gene TRBJ1-2, with 10 bases matching TRBD1. The germline V gene has CDR1 MDHEN and CDR2 SYDVKM. Trimming cost V 5 bases and J 5 bases; bases outside gene matches: 8. The CDR3 runs to 15 residues. CDR3 sequence reads: CASSTWTGGNYGYTF. CDR3 coding DNA: TGTGCCAGCAGTACCTGGACAGGGGGTAATTATGGCTACACCTTC.

J is TRBJ2-1 and V is TRBV12-5, with 9 bases fitting TRBD2. Germline values: CDR1 LGHNT, CDR2 FRNRAP. Losses at the gene ends were 0 bases for V and 6 bases for J; bases not matched to a gene: 3. This CDR3 is 15 amino acids long. CDR3 in amino acids: CASGLVVAGANEQFF. In DNA form, the CDR3 reads TGTGCTAGTGGTTTGGTAGTAGCGGGAGCCAATGAGCAGTTCTTC.

This clone turned up a few times. The CDR3 is CASTTGLERAGELFF. In DNA form, the CDR3 reads TGTGCCAGCACAACGGGACTAGAAAGGGCCGGGGAGCTGTTTTTT. The genes are TRBV7-2 and TRBJ2-2, with 8 bases fitting TRBD2. With 7 bases clipped from V and 6 bases from J, the junction kept 10 bases outside the gene matches. The length of the CDR3 is 15 residues. Germline V CDR1 and CDR2: SGHTA, FQGNSA. The entire variable domain, with the rest obtained from reference TRBV7-2 and TRBJ2-2, is as follows: GAGVSQSPSNKVTEKGKDVELRCDPISGHTALYWYRQSLGQGLEFLIYFQGNSAPDKSGLPSDRFSAERTGGSVSTLTIQRTQQEDSAVYLCASTTGLERAGELFFGEGSRLTVL.

This sequence joins TRBV9 and TRBJ1-1; 10 nucleotides match TRBD1. Germline V gives CDR1 SGDLS, CDR2 YYNGEE. The CDR3 spans 15 residues. V lost 4 bases and J lost 1; bases outside the gene matches: 4. The CDR3 region is CASSSRDRGNTEAFF. DNA of the CDR3: TGTGCCAGCAGCTCCCGGGACAGGGGGAACACTGAAGCTTTCTTT.

This chain uses TRBV7-3 with TRBJ2-3, with 12 bases that match TRBD2. V was clipped by 4 bases and J by 3 bases; unmatched bases: 2. CDR1 SGHTA and CDR2 FQGTGA come from the germline V gene. The CDR3 consists of 15 residues. The CDR3 DNA reads TGTGCCAGCAGCTCAGGACTAGCGGGGACAGATACGCAGTATTTT. This gives the protein CASSSGLAGTDTQYF.

The chain joins TRBV28 to TRBJ2-4; D is perhaps TRBD2 (5 bases). CDR3 length: 11 residues. V lost 10 bases and J 8 bases, leaving 12 bases between the germline ends. Germline values: CDR1 MDHEN, CDR2 SYDVKM. The CDR3 loop is CATVREHIQYF. CDR3 DNA sequence: TGTGCCACTGTAAGGGAGCACATTCAGTACTTC.

This clone was counted ten times or more. This chain connects TRBV10-1 to TRBJ2-5, with 7 bases lining up with TRBD1. CDR1 and CDR2 from the germline V gene are WNHNN and SYGVQD (reference sequence). The trim removed 4 bases at V and 5 bases at J, leaving 7 bases unmatched. This CDR3 has 14 residues. The CDR3 region has the DNA TGCGCCAGCAGTGCGGGACAGCGCGGGGAGACCCAGTACTTC. The encoded protein is CASSAGQRGETQYF.

The chain links TRBV14 to TRBJ1-4, with 8 bases aligning to TRBD1. Germline V CDR1 and CDR2: SGHDN, FVKESK. The CDR3 is 14 residues long. V shed 4 bases, J shed 8 bases, and the junction held 6 bases outside the gene matches. This chain's CDR3 is CASSLRTGREKLFF. The CDR3 coding sequence is TGTGCCAGCAGCCTTAGGACAGGGCGAGAAAAACTGTTTTTT. The variable domain in full, with the rest retrieved from reference TRBV14 and TRBJ1-4, is EAGVTQFPSHSVIEKGQTVTLRCDPISGHDNLYWYRRVMGKEIKFLLHFVKESKQDESGMPNNRFLAERTGGTYSTLKVQPAELEDSGVYFCASSLRTGREKLFFGSGTQLSVL.

This clone has just one count. The chain is built from TRBV9 and TRBJ1-6; 7 positions agree with TRBD1. CDR3 length equals 15 residues. The germline V gene encodes CDR1 SGDLS and CDR2 YYNGEE. Unmatched junction bases numbered 7, after V lost 3 bases and J lost 7 bases. The CDR3 bases are TGTGCCAGCAGCGGACCGGGACAGATAAATTCACCCCTCCACTTT. This gives the protein CASSGPGQINSPLHF.

The V gene is TRBV12-3 or TRBV12-4, the J gene TRBJ2-3; weak D call: TRBD1 (5 bases). V gave up 6 bases and J gave up 0 bases, with 7 bases separating them. The CDR3 consists of 13 residues. CDR3 loop: CASRQVSTDTQYF. The CDR3 bases are TGTGCCAGCAGACAGGTTAGCACAGATACGCAGTATTTT.

The chain combines TRBV19 with TRBJ1-1; possibly TRBD1 for D (6 bases). Trimming took 6 bases from V and 2 from J, leaving 10 bases between them. The CDR3 covers 13 residues. CDR1 is LNHDA, CDR2 SQIVND, per germline (reference sequence). The chain's CDR3 is CASSTGLNTEAFF. CDR3 coding DNA: TGTGCCAGTAGCACAGGGTTAAACACTGAAGCTTTCTTT.

This chain uses TRBV7-8 with TRBJ2-1, with 12 bases identical to TRBD2. This CDR3 contains 14 residues. The germline V gene encodes CDR1 SGHVS and CDR2 FQNEAQ. J gave up 7 bases and V 5 bases, and 3 bases lay outside the gene matches. The CDR3 spells CASSRGTSGNEQFF. DNA of the CDR3: TGTGCCAGCAGCCGAGGGACTAGCGGGAATGAGCAGTTCTTC.

V and J are TRBV2 and TRBJ1-5; D call uncertain. Trimming pared 4 bases from V and 4 bases from J, leaving 11 bases between. Germline CDR1 is SNHLY and CDR2 is FYNNEI. The CDR3 loop spans 14 amino acids. CDR3 nucleotide sequence: TGTGCCAGCAGTGGAGGGAGTCGTAATCAGCCCCAGCATTTT. It translates to CASSGGSRNQPQHF.

V gene TRBV6-1 combines with J gene TRBJ1-5, with D unresolved. Germline CDR1 MNHNS, CDR2 SASEGT. This CDR3 has 13 amino acids. V lost 1 base, J lost 6 bases, and 7 bases lay in between. CDR3 nucleotide sequence: TGTGCCAGCAGTGAAGTCCCCAGTCAGCCCCAGCATTTT. Amino acid sequence: CASSEVPSQPQHF.

The chain is built from TRBV3-1 (or the pseudogene TRBV3-2) and TRBJ2-3, with 7 positions matching TRBD2. The CDR3 spans 16 residues. V shed 7 bases and J 4 bases; nucleotides not matched to a gene: 14. The germline V gene encodes CDR1 LGHDT and CDR2 YNNKEL (reference sequence). CDR3 protein: CASTRGAGVLSDTQYF. Here the CDR3 DNA reads TGTGCCAGCACTAGAGGGGCGGGAGTTCTTTCAGATACGCAGTATTTT.